The following is a T cell receptor (beta chain) sequence with its context. What it recognizes is unknown. Other nucleotide sequences from this sample produce the same CDR3. This sample was included in a study of cytomegalovirus exposure and HLA in healthy donors. Study context: Earlier, some 180 million T cells were analyzed, and 117 million unique TCR beta sequences were found among them.

Overall study results and limits: Indistinguishability led to the exclusion of some V segments, TRBV6-2 and TRBV6-3 included. The study designated roughly 160 TCR beta chains cytomegalovirus-associated.

Vbeta (60) and Jbeta (13) primers were used in the PCR. TCRdb keeps only in-frame clones here, not all; method: immunoSEQ multiplex PCR. The sample records about 200,000 clones, 80% to 85% being singletons. V was pared by 4 bases and J by 0 bases, with 14 bases between. The germline V gene has CDR1 SGHRS and CDR2 YFSETQ. CDR3 size: 16 residues. The sequencing input was PBMCs. This TCR derives from a woman between 40 and 55 years old in good health and CMV-seronegative. The V call is TRBV5-1, the J call TRBJ2-1; the D gene is possibly TRBD2 (6 bases). CDR3: CASSRQGAGSYNEQFF. In DNA, the CDR3 is TGCGCCAGCAGCCGTCAGGGAGCGGGCTCCTACAATGAGCAGTTCTTC.